One and the same sample provided the 8 T cell receptor beta chains below, sequenced in a study of control samples from healthy donors and cancer patients. Sequenced by immunoSEQ multiplex PCR; TCRdb stores in-frame clones only, minus some. The repertoire includes over 55,000 clones, more than 85% of them detected once, and around 0.9% sits in the top ten. Sequenced sample: PBMCs. These receptors all come from a man younger than 40 with colorectal cancer.

The CDR3 spells CAISESGDYGYTF. The CDR3 DNA is TGTGCCATCAGTGAGTCGGGGGACTATGGCTACACCTTC. The chain carries TRBV10-3 and TRBJ1-2, with TRBD1 as a possible D gene (5 bases). The V and J ends lost 0 bases and 3 bases respectively, with 5 bases between them. The CDR3 spans 13 residues. CDR1 is ENHRY, CDR2 SYGVKD, per germline.

This CDR3 is CASSSFTGYEQYF. CDR3 nucleotide sequence: TGTGCCAGCAGTTCCTTCACAGGATACGAGCAGTACTTC. V and J are TRBV6-2 or TRBV6-3 and TRBJ2-7; weak D call: TRBD1 (5 bases). V was cut by 4 bases and J by 4 bases, with 11 bases left in between. CDR3 length: 13 amino acids. CDR1 and CDR2 (germline): MNHEY, SVGEGT.

The chain is built from TRBV4-3 and TRBJ1-2; D remains unclear. V was trimmed by 0 bases and J by 8 bases, leaving 16 bases between them. The length of the CDR3 is 15 residues. CDR1 and CDR2 from the germline V gene are LGHNA and YSLEER. The CDR3 region has the DNA TGCGCCAGCAGCCAAGATTTGGGCAGGACCTGGGGCTACACCTTC. It specifies CASSQDLGRTWGYTF.

The gene calls are TRBV4-2 and TRBJ2-1; 8 bases line up with TRBD1. The V gene's germline CDR1 is LGHNA and CDR2 YNFKEQ. The CDR3 is 15 residues long. J gave up 8 bases and V 4 bases, and 10 bases lay outside the gene matches. CDR3 nucleotide sequence: TGTGCCAGCAGCCCTCCCCAGGGGGCCAACGATGAGCAGTTCTTC. Translated, it gives CASSPPQGANDEQFF.

Comments on this clone: Sequence at one end of the junction differs from germline and may be a read error. This sequence joins TRBV11-2 and TRBJ1-1; D unclear. CDR1 is SGHAT and CDR2 is FQNNGV in the germline V gene. The CDR3 runs 13 residues. CDR3 bases: TGTGCCAGCAGCTTAGGATATACGGCCCCTCTCGATTTT. It specifies CASSLGYTAPLDF.

The genes are TRBV5-4 and TRBJ2-6, with D unresolved. This CDR3 has 15 amino acids. Trimming removed 4 bases from V and 8 bases from J, with 16 bases in between. CDR1 and CDR2 (germline): SGHNT, YYREEE (reference sequence). The chain's CDR3 is CASSPPPMETNVLTF. CDR3 bases: TGTGCCAGCAGCCCCCCCCCGATGGAGACCAACGTCCTGACTTTC.

This clone was detected once. This rearrangement joins TRBV5-1 to TRBJ2-3, with 8 nucleotides matching TRBD2. The CDR3 contains 15 residues. Germline V gene data show CDR1 as SGHRS and CDR2 as YFSETQ. Trimming at V came to 0 bases and at J to 5 bases, leaving 5 bases not matched to a gene. The CDR3 reads CASSLVSGGQDTQYF. For the CDR3, the DNA is TGCGCCAGCAGCTTGGTTTCGGGGGGGCAAGATACGCAGTATTTT. The full variable domain, with the rest looked up from reference TRBV5-1 and TRBJ2-3, is KAGVTQTPRYLIKTRGQQVTLSCSPISGHRSVSWYQQTPGQGLQFLFEYFSETQRNKGNFPGRFSGRQFSNSRSEMNVSTLELGDSALYLCASSLVSGGQDTQYFGPGTRLTVL.

This rearrangement joins TRBV6-1 to TRBJ1-2; D is undetermined. The germline V and J ends were trimmed by 2 bases and 4 bases, with 14 bases remaining between them. CDR3 length: 15 residues. The germline CDR1 and CDR2 sequences are MNHNS and SASEGT. CDR3 protein: CASSEFGGVLYGYTF. The CDR3 DNA reads as TGTGCCAGCAGTGAATTTGGCGGTGTTCTCTATGGCTACACCTTC.